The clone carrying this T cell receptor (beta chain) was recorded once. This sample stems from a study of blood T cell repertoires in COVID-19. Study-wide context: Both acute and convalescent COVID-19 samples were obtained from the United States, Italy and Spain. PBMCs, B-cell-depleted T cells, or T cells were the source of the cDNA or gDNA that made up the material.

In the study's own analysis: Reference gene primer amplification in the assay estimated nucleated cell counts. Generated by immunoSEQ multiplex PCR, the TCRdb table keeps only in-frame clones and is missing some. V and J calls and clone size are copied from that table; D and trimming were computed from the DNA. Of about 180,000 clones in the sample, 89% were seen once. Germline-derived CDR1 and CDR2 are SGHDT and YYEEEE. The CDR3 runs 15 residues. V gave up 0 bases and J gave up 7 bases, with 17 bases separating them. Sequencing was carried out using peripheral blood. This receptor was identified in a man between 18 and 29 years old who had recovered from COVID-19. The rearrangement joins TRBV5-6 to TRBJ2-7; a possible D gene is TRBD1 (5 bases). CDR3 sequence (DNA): TGTGCCAGCAGCTTGGTGGGGCGGCAATTTCAGGAGCAGTACTTC. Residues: CASSLVGRQFQEQYF. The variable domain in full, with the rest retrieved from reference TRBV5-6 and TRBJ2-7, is DAGVTQSPTHLIKTRGQQVTLRCSPKSGHDTVSWYQQALGQGPQFIFQYYEEEERQRGNFPDRFSGHQFPNYSSELNVNALLLGDSALYLCASSLVGRQFQEQYFGPGTRLTVT.